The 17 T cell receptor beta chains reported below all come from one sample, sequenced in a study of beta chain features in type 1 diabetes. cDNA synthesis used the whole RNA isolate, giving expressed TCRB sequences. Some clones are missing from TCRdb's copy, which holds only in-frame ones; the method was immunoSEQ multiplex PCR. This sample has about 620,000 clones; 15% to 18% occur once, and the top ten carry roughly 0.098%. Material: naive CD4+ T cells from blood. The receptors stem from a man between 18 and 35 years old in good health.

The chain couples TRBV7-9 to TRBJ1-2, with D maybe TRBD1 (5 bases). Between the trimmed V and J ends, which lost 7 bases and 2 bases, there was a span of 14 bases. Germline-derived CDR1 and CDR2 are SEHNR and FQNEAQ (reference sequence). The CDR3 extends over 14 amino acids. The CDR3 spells CASTPPGPNYGYTF. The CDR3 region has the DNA TGTGCCAGCACCCCACCGGGACCCAACTATGGCTACACCTTC.

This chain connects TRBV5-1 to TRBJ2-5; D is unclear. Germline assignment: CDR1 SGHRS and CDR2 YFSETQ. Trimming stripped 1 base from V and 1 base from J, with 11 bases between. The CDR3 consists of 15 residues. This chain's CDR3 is CASSLFPGVQETQYF. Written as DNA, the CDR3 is TGCGCCAGCAGCTTGTTCCCAGGTGTCCAAGAGACCCAGTACTTC.

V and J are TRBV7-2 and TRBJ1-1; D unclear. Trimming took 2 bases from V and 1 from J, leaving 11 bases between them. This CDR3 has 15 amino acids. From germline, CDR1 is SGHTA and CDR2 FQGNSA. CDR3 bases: TGTGCCAGCAGCTTACTAAACAGACAGAACACTGAAGCTTTCTTT. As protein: CASSLLNRQNTEAFF.

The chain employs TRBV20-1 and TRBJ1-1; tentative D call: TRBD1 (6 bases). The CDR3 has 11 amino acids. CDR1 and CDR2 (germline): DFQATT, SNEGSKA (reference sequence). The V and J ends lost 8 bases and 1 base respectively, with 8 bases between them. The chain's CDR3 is CSTTGNTEAFF. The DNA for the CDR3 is TGCAGTACGACAGGGAACACTGAAGCTTTCTTT.

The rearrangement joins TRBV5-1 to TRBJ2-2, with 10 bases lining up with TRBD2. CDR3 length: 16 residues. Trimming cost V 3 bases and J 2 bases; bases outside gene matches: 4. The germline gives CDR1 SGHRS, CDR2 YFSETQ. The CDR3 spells CASSSLAGGNTGELFF. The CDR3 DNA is TGCGCCAGCAGCTCGTTAGCGGGAGGTAACACCGGGGAGCTGTTTTTT.

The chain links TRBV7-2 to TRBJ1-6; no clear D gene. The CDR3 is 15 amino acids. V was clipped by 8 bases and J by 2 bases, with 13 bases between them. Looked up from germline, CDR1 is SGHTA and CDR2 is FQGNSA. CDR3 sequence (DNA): TGTGCCAGCCTCCATGGACCAGCCTATAATTCACCCCTCCACTTT. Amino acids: CASLHGPAYNSPLHF.

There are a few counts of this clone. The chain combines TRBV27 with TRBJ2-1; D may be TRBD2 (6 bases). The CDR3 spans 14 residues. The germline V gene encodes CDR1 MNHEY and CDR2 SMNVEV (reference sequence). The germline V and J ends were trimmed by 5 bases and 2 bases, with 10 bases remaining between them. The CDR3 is CASSPRGTYNEQFF. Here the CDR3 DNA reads TGTGCCAGCAGTCCCCGGGGGACCTACAATGAGCAGTTCTTC.

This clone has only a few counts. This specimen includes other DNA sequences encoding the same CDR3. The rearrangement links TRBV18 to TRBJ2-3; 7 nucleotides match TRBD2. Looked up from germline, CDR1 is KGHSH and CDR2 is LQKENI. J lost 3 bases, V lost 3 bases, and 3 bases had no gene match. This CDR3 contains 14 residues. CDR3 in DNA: TGTGCCAGCTCACCCAGGGAGGGGACAGATACGCAGTATTTT. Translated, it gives CASSPREGTDTQYF.

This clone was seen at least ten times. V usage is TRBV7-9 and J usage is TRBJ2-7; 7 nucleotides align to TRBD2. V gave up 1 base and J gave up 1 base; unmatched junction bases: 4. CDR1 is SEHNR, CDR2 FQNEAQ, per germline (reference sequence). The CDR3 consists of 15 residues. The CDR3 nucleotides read TGTGCCAGCAGCTTAGGCAGCGGGGCTTCCTACGAGCAGTACTTC. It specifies CASSLGSGASYEQYF.

As DNA, the CDR3 is TGTGCCAGCAGTAGACAGGGAACTAGCTACGAGCAGTACTTC. This sequence encodes CASSRQGTSYEQYF. The chain is built from TRBV27 and TRBJ2-7; 7 bases line up with TRBD1. Per germline, CDR1 MNHEY and CDR2 SMNVEV (reference sequence). The CDR3 totals 14 residues. The V and J ends lost 5 bases and 3 bases, in that order; junction bases with no gene match: 7.

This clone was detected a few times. Written as DNA, the CDR3 is TGTGCCACCAGCAGAGCGGGTCTGGGCACAGATACGCAGTATTTT. Translating it yields CATSRAGLGTDTQYF. The rearrangement joins TRBV15 to TRBJ2-3; no reliable D call. The CDR3 totals 15 residues. Per the germline V gene, CDR1 is LNHNV and CDR2 is YYDKDF (reference sequence). The V and J ends lost 1 base and 1 base respectively, with 9 bases between them.

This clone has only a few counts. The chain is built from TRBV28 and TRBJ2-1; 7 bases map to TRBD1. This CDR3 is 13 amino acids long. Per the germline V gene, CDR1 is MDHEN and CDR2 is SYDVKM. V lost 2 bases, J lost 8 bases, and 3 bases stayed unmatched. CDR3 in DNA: TGTGCCAGCAGTTTACAACAGGGGCATGAGCAGTTCTTC. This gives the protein CASSLQQGHEQFF.

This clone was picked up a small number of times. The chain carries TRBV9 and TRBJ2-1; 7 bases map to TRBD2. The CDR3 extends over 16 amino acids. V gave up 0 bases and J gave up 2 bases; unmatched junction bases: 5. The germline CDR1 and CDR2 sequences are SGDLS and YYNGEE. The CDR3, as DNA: TGTGCCAGCAGCGTAGCAACTAGCGAGACCTACAATGAGCAGTTCTTC. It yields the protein CASSVATSETYNEQFF.

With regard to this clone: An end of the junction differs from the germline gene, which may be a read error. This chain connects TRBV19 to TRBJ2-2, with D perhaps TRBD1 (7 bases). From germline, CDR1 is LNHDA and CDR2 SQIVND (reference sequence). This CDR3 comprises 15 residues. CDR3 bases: TGCGGCTCCACCATCTGGGGGGACAGCTTCGGGGAGCTGTTTTTT. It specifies CGSTIWGDSFGELFF.

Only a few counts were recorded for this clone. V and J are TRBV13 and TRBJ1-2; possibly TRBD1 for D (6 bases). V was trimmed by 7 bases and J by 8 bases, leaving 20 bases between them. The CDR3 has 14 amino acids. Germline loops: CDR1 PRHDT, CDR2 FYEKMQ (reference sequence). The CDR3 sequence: CASTRDRGLVGYTF. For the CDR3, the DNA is TGTGCCAGCACCAGGGACCGGGGGCTGGTCGGCTACACCTTC.

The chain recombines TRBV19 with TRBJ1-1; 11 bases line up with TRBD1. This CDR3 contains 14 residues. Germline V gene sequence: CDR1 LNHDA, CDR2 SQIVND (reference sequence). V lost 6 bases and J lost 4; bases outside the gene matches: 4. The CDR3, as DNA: TGTGCCAGTAGGGACAGGGGGCTGGGCACTGAAGCTTTCTTT. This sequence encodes CASRDRGLGTEAFF.

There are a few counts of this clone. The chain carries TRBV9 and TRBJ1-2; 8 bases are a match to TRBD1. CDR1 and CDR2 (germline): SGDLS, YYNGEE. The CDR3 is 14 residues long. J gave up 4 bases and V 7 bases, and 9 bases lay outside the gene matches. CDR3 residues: CASALGQGAYGYTF. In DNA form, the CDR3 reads TGTGCCAGCGCCCTAGGACAGGGCGCCTATGGCTACACCTTC.